The 15 T cell receptor beta chains below come from one sample, sequenced in a study of blood T cell repertoires in COVID-19. Clones were read by immunoSEQ multiplex PCR, and TCRdb kept only the in-frame ones, dropping some. The top ten clones hold over 10% of a sample with 72,000 or so clones, 86% of them seen once. The sample comprised peripheral blood. Receptor source: an older woman with acute or convalescent COVID-19.

This clone was seen more than once but under ten times. The chain combines TRBV19 with TRBJ1-1; the D gene is possibly TRBD1 (6 bases). The CDR3 runs 14 residues. V was trimmed by 3 bases and J by 1 base, leaving 9 bases between them. Looked up from germline, CDR1 is LNHDA and CDR2 is SQIVND (reference sequence). The CDR3 here is CASSIQGTNTEAFF. CDR3 bases: TGTGCCAGTAGTATCCAGGGGACGAACACTGAAGCTTTCTTT.

The chain joins TRBV19 to TRBJ1-4; 8 positions agree with TRBD1. This CDR3 has 16 amino acids. V was clipped by 5 bases and J by 0 bases; unmatched bases: 5. Looked up from germline, CDR1 is LNHDA and CDR2 is SQIVND (reference sequence). CDR3 in DNA: TGTGCCAGTAGTGGGACAGGCATTGCAACTAATGAAAAACTGTTTTTT. It codes for CASSGTGIATNEKLFF. Complete variable domain (other parts from reference TRBV19 and TRBJ1-4): DGGITQSPKYLFRKEGQNVTLSCEQNLNHDAMYWYRQDPGQGLRLIYYSQIVNDFQKGDIAEGYSVSREKKESFPLTVTSAQKNPTAFYLCASSGTGIATNEKLFFGSGTQLSVL.

This chain connects TRBV19 to TRBJ2-5, with D possibly being TRBD1 (6 bases). The V end was cut by 10 bases, the J end by 7 bases, with 13 bases between. The CDR3 length is 11 residues. Germline V gene lookup returns CDR1 LNHDA and CDR2 SQIVND (reference sequence). CDR3 loop: CATDQGGTQYF. DNA of the CDR3: TGTGCCACCGACCAAGGGGGGACCCAGTACTTC.

This clone was detected once. J is TRBJ2-2 and V is TRBV19; D perhaps matches TRBD1 (5 bases). Trimming shortened V by 10 bases and J by 1 base, and 13 bases separated the two germline ends. In germline, CDR1 is LNHDA, CDR2 SQIVND (reference sequence). CDR3 length: 14 amino acids. The CDR3 DNA reads as TGTGCCATCGGTCAGCAGGGGAACACCGGGGAGCTGTTTTTT. This sequence encodes CAIGQQGNTGELFF.

The chain recombines TRBV3-1 (or the pseudogene TRBV3-2) with TRBJ2-1; D might be TRBD2 (7 bases). Germline CDR1 LGHDT, CDR2 YNNKEL (reference sequence). This CDR3 is 15 amino acids long. Trimming pared 5 bases from V and 1 base from J, leaving 12 bases between. The CDR3 DNA follows: TGTGCCAGCAGCTCTGCGGGGGCGTCCTACAATGAGCAGTTCTTC. Its translation: CASSSAGASYNEQFF.

The chain uses TRBV5-1 and TRBJ2-3; 7 bases align to TRBD2. The V gene's germline CDR1 is SGHRS and CDR2 YFSETQ. The CDR3 length is 12 residues. The trim removed 2 bases at V and 6 bases at J, leaving 0 bases unmatched. CDR3 sequence reads: CASSLAGDTQYF. The DNA for the CDR3 is TGCGCCAGCAGCTTAGCGGGGGATACGCAGTATTTT.

This sequence joins TRBV5-4 and TRBJ2-7; TRBD1 matches 7 bases. The germline V gene encodes CDR1 SGHNT and CDR2 YYREEE (reference sequence). The CDR3 consists of 15 residues. Trimming at V came to 3 bases and at J to 0 bases, leaving 6 bases not matched to a gene. The CDR3 here is CASSSPAGGSYEQYF. CDR3 nucleotides: TGTGCCAGCAGCTCTCCGGCAGGGGGCTCCTACGAGCAGTACTTC.

This sequence joins TRBV19 and TRBJ1-4, with no clear D. CDR3 length equals 15 residues. CDR1 and CDR2 from the germline V gene are LNHDA and SQIVND (reference sequence). Trimming cost V 3 bases and J 3 bases, with 11 bases left between them. The CDR3 DNA follows: TGTGCCAGTAGTATGGAGGCAGTATCTAATGAAAAACTGTTTTTT. The encoded protein is CASSMEAVSNEKLFF.

The chain recombines TRBV24-1 with TRBJ2-2; D is perhaps TRBD1 (6 bases). Trimming took 5 bases from V and 3 from J, leaving 9 bases between them. The CDR3 loop spans 14 amino acids. CDR1 and CDR2 (germline): KGHDR, SFDVKD. CDR3: CATSAQGDTGELFF. For the CDR3, the DNA is TGTGCCACCAGTGCACAGGGAGACACCGGGGAGCTGTTTTTT.

The chain is built from TRBV15 and TRBJ1-5; the D is unclear. This CDR3 is built from 15 residues. CDR1 and CDR2 from the germline V gene are LNHNV and YYDKDF (reference sequence). Between the trimmed V and J ends, which lost 0 bases and 10 bases, there was a span of 16 bases. The CDR3 is CATSRDITVEEPQHF. The CDR3, as DNA: TGTGCCACCAGCAGAGATATTACAGTGGAAGAACCCCAGCATTTT.

This chain connects TRBV19 to TRBJ1-1, with TRBD1 as a possible D gene (6 bases). CDR1 and CDR2 (germline): LNHDA, SQIVND (reference sequence). The germline V and J ends were trimmed by 7 bases and 0 bases, with 9 bases remaining between them. The CDR3 is made up of 13 amino acids. DNA for the CDR3: TGTGCCAGTATGGGGACAATGAACACTGAAGCTTTCTTT. Encoded protein: CASMGTMNTEAFF.

This clone was found once. The chain links TRBV5-5 to TRBJ2-7; 10 positions match TRBD2. The germline gives CDR1 SGHKS, CDR2 YYEKEE (reference sequence). The CDR3 totals 15 residues. J was trimmed by 2 bases and V by 4 bases; bases with no gene match: 6. CDR3 sequence reads: CASSPGLAPTYEQYF. The CDR3 DNA reads TGTGCCAGCAGCCCGGGACTAGCGCCTACCTACGAGCAGTACTTC.

Only one count was recorded for this clone. The rearrangement links TRBV6-7 to TRBJ2-2; 9 bases are a match to TRBD1. TRBV6-7 is an ORF; its function is uncertain. The CDR3 spans 22 residues. Germline trimming cut 0 bases from V and 0 bases from J; bases unmatched to any gene: 17. For the CDR3, the DNA is TGTGCCAGCAGTTACTCAGCCCGGACAGGGGTTACCCTCTACACGAACACCGGGGAGCTGTTTTTT. It encodes CASSYSARTGVTLYTNTGELFF.

CDR3 in amino acids: CASSLEIGTKREQFF. The CDR3 DNA is TGTGCCAGCAGCTTGGAGATTGGGACTAAACGTGAGCAGTTCTTC. The chain has TRBV5-6 and TRBJ2-1, with 7 bases that match TRBD2. The germline V gene has CDR1 SGHDT and CDR2 YYEEEE. V lost 0 bases and J lost 9; bases outside the gene matches: 9. The CDR3 spans 15 residues. Full variable domain (rest looked up from reference TRBV5-6 and TRBJ2-1): DAGVTQSPTHLIKTRGQQVTLRCSPKSGHDTVSWYQQALGQGPQFIFQYYEEEERQRGNFPDRFSGHQFPNYSSELNVNALLLGDSALYLCASSLEIGTKREQFFGPGTRLTVL.

CDR3 protein: CASSLGGMEETQYF. CDR3 sequence (DNA): TGTGCCAGCAGCTTAGGAGGGATGGAAGAGACCCAGTACTTC. The chain recombines TRBV11-3 with TRBJ2-5, with a weak D call TRBD2 (5 bases). The germline V gene encodes CDR1 SGHNT and CDR2 YENEEA. Trimming took 1 base from V and 3 from J, leaving 9 bases between them. This CDR3 spans 14 amino acids.